This TCR beta chain appears in the sequencing data of a study of shared clonotypes between healthy human individuals. A CD45RA+ naive subset and a CD45RA-negative memory subset were split from CD4+ cells. This CDR3 is 15 amino acids long. V was clipped by 4 bases and J by 2 bases, with 14 bases between them. The germline CDR1 and CDR2 sequences are MDHEN and SYDVKM. It was about 210 ng DNA, about 30,000 T cell genomes, that sorted-subset replicate PCRs used. Here immunoSEQ multiplex PCR was the method, and the copy in TCRdb shows in-frame clones only, minus some. This table has about 1.1 million clones, roughly 74% appearing once. This clone was observed once.

This clonotype was obtained from a man between 18 and 29 years old in good health. Some clones in this sample may be carry-over from other donors' samples. The V call is TRBV28, the J call TRBJ1-2; D is perhaps TRBD1 (5 bases). Sequenced input: memory CD4+ T cells from PBMCs. Subset described: CD45RA-negative fraction. The CDR3 sequence: CASSSAGPSNYGYTF. For the CDR3, the DNA is TGTGCCAGCAGTTCCGCAGGGCCTTCGAACTATGGCTACACCTTC.